This T cell receptor beta chain was observed in a study of T-cell memory formation after mild COVID-19. General study findings and limits: Some responding clones appeared in pre-infection memory, suggesting cross-reactive memory joined.

Germline V gene data show CDR1 as SGHAT and CDR2 as FQNNGV. This CDR3 has 15 residues. The J segment lost 5 bases and the V segment lost 7 bases, leaving 12 bases of the junction unmatched. Regarding this clonotype: Its antigen is as yet unknown.

TCRdb ran MiXCR on the 5' RACE reads and lists one entry per CDR3 protein. This sample has 300,000 to 350,000 distinct CDR3 sequences; roughly an eighth occur once, and the top ten carry 21%. The chain recombines TRBV11-2 with TRBJ2-7; the match to TRBD2 covers 9 bases. Specimen: PBMCs or a T cell subset sorted from them (not recorded which). The clonotype originates from a man aged 18 to 30 who had mild COVID-19 (a few samples of this study predate the infection). Cell type and time point are not known. CDR3 sequence (DNA): TGTGCCAGCAAAGGGGCTAGCGGGGACCTGCACGAGCAGTACTTC. Translating gives CASKGASGDLHEQYF.